The 24 T cell receptor beta chains presented below share a single source sample, sequenced in a study of T cell responses to AZD1222 COVID-19 vaccine. The assay was immunoSEQ multiplex PCR, and TCRdb's table has in-frame clones only and misses some. The table has over 120,000 clones, 93% seen once. Sequencing was performed on peripheral blood, taken on day 0 of AZD1222 vaccination. These receptors originate from an adult in good health.

This chain joins TRBV18 and TRBJ1-1; D is ambiguous. CDR1 is KGHSH, CDR2 LQKENI, per germline. The CDR3 length is 14 residues. Trimming stripped 4 bases from V and 1 base from J, with 10 bases between. The DNA of the CDR3 is TGTGCCAGCTCACGGAACGCGGGGAACACTGAAGCTTTCTTT. Its protein is CASSRNAGNTEAFF.

The CDR3 region is CATSRGRGDNEQFF. The CDR3 bases are TGTGCCACCAGCAGAGGCCGGGGAGACAATGAGCAGTTCTTC. The genes are TRBV15 and TRBJ2-1; perhaps TRBD2 as D (5 bases). Germline CDR1 and CDR2: LNHNV and YYDKDF (reference sequence). Between the trimmed V and J ends, which lost 1 base and 5 bases, there was a span of 9 bases. The CDR3 runs 14 residues.

The chain employs TRBV2 and TRBJ1-1; D unclear. This CDR3 spans 12 amino acids. Germline CDR1 and CDR2: SNHLY and FYNNEI. With 5 bases removed from V and 6 bases from J, the gap between germline ends came to 10 bases. Here the CDR3 reads CASSRMRAEAFF. The CDR3 DNA reads as TGTGCCAGCAGTCGGATGAGGGCTGAAGCTTTCTTT.

V is TRBV27 and J is TRBJ2-4, with D perhaps matching TRBD1 or TRBD2 (5 bases each). The V gene's germline CDR1 is MNHEY and CDR2 SMNVEV (reference sequence). V lost 3 bases, J lost 4 bases, and 31 bases lay in between. CDR3 length: 21 residues. The CDR3 reads CASSFVRRRGRLGQMKNIQYF. DNA for the CDR3: TGTGCCAGCAGTTTTGTCCGGCGCCGGGGTAGACTTGGACAAATGAAAAACATTCAGTACTTC.

V is TRBV7-9 and J is TRBJ2-1; D gene uncertain. The germline V gene encodes CDR1 SEHNR and CDR2 FQNEAQ (reference sequence). Trimming shortened V by 1 base and J by 5 bases, and 6 bases separated the two germline ends. The CDR3 is 13 residues long. The CDR3: CASSLDDNNEQFF. In DNA form, the CDR3 reads TGTGCCAGCAGCTTAGACGACAACAATGAGCAGTTCTTC.

The V gene is TRBV10-3, the J gene TRBJ2-7; possibly TRBD1 or TRBD2 for D (5 bases each). CDR1 is ENHRY and CDR2 is SYGVKD in the germline V gene. The CDR3 contains 14 residues. Trimming left V 2 bases short and J 0 bases short, with 8 bases between. CDR3 residues: CAISEGGTSYEQYF. CDR3 bases: TGTGCCATCAGTGAGGGGGGTACCTCCTACGAGCAGTACTTC.

The chain joins TRBV19 to TRBJ2-3; D might be TRBD2 (5 bases). Trimming removed 0 bases at V and 6 bases at J, with 13 bases between. Germline CDR1 and CDR2: LNHDA and SQIVND (reference sequence). This CDR3 has 15 residues. The CDR3 coding sequence is TGTGCCAGTAGTATAGATCTCGCTAGCCGTGATACGCAGTATTTT. Translating it yields CASSIDLASRDTQYF.

The chain uses TRBV27 and TRBJ1-3, with 9 positions matching TRBD1. The germline V gene has CDR1 MNHEY and CDR2 SMNVEV (reference sequence). The CDR3 is made up of 16 amino acids. V lost 6 bases and J lost 4; bases outside the gene matches: 10. CDR3: CASSRKGTGFGNTIYF. CDR3 in DNA: TGTGCCAGCAGCAGAAAAGGGACAGGGTTCGGAAACACCATATATTTT.

The CDR3 sequence is CATRPDRAEQFF. Here the CDR3 DNA reads TGTGCCACCCGCCCTGACCGGGCCGAGCAGTTCTTC. The chain has TRBV2 and TRBJ2-1; D is undetermined. This CDR3 comprises 12 residues. Germline loops: CDR1 SNHLY, CDR2 FYNNEI. Trimming removed 10 bases at V and 10 bases at J, with 17 bases between. Based on the CDR3 plus reference TRBV2 and TRBJ2-1, the full variable domain is EPEVTQTPSHQVTQMGQEVILRCVPISNHLYFYWYRQILGQKVEFLVSFYNNEISEKSEIFDDQFSVERPDGSNFTLKIRSTKLEDSAMYFCATRPDRAEQFFGPGTRLTVL.

CDR3 in amino acids: CASSLGRVGNSPLHF. Here the CDR3 DNA reads TGTGCCAGCAGCTTAGGCAGGGTCGGCAATTCACCCCTCCACTTT. This chain links TRBV7-2 with TRBJ1-6, with D maybe TRBD1 (5 bases). The CDR3 contains 15 residues. Germline CDR1 and CDR2: SGHTA and FQGNSA. V lost 1 base and J 7 bases, leaving 11 bases between the germline ends.

The rearrangement uses TRBV3-1 (or the pseudogene TRBV3-2) and TRBJ2-1; 7 bases fit TRBD1. CDR1 LGHDT and CDR2 YNNKEL come from the germline V gene (reference sequence). The CDR3 totals 14 residues. V shed 4 bases and J 4 bases; nucleotides not matched to a gene: 4. CDR3 in amino acids: CASSRGTEYNEQFF. DNA of the CDR3: TGTGCCAGCAGCCGGGGGACAGAGTACAATGAGCAGTTCTTC.

V usage is TRBV6-5 and J usage is TRBJ2-7; perhaps TRBD1 as D (5 bases). Germline assignment: CDR1 MNHEY and CDR2 SVGAGI. V shed 5 bases and J shed 5 bases, with 13 bases lying between them. CDR3 length: 13 amino acids. CDR3 region: CASSNGHPNEQYF. The DNA for the CDR3 is TGTGCCAGCAGTAATGGACATCCCAACGAGCAGTACTTC.

This chain links TRBV5-1 with TRBJ1-6; D might be TRBD1 (6 bases). Trimming removed 6 bases from V and 9 bases from J, with 13 bases in between. The germline gives CDR1 SGHRS, CDR2 YFSETQ. This CDR3 is 13 amino acids long. In nucleotides, the CDR3 is TGCGCCAGCACCGTGGGGGCTGGTTCACCCCTCCACTTT. Translated, it gives CASTVGAGSPLHF.

This sequence joins TRBV6-5 and TRBJ2-1; D not certain. The length of the CDR3 is 16 residues. CDR1 is MNHEY and CDR2 is SVGAGI in the germline V gene. V gave up 0 bases and J gave up 7 bases, with 16 bases separating them. The chain's CDR3 is CASSYSGRGATNEQFF. The DNA of the CDR3 is TGTGCCAGCAGTTACTCCGGCCGCGGAGCGACTAATGAGCAGTTCTTC.

The chain combines TRBV2 with TRBJ2-1, with TRBD2 identical over 9 bases. In germline, CDR1 is SNHLY, CDR2 FYNNEI. There are 17 residues in the CDR3. The V and J ends lost 5 bases and 0 bases, in that order; junction bases with no gene match: 8. In nucleotides, the CDR3 is TGTGCCAGCAGTCTTGGACTAGCGTTGAGCTCCTACAATGAGCAGTTCTTC. It encodes CASSLGLALSSYNEQFF.

This chain connects TRBV10-3 to TRBJ2-2; 10 bases are shared with TRBD1. This CDR3 is 14 amino acids long. Germline CDR1 ENHRY, CDR2 SYGVKD. Trimming cost V 11 bases and J 1 base; bases outside gene matches: 4. In DNA form, the CDR3 reads TGTGCCTCCAGGGACAGGGGGAACACCGGGGAGCTGTTTTTT. Translation gives CASRDRGNTGELFF.

The chain links TRBV19 to TRBJ2-7; TRBD2 might be the D (7 bases). V shed 3 bases and J shed 3 bases, with 15 bases lying between them. The CDR3 covers 15 residues. Germline values: CDR1 LNHDA, CDR2 SQIVND (reference sequence). The CDR3 DNA follows: TGTGCCAGTAGTATCCGTTCGCGGGGGCTCTACGAGCAGTACTTC. It codes for CASSIRSRGLYEQYF.

The chain joins TRBV7-9 to TRBJ1-2; a possible D gene is TRBD1 (5 bases). V lost 5 bases and J 8 bases, leaving 18 bases between the germline ends. The CDR3 runs 14 residues. CDR1 and CDR2 (germline): SEHNR, FQNEAQ (reference sequence). The CDR3: CASSPGTGKRGYTF. The CDR3 DNA follows: TGTGCCAGCAGCCCCGGGACGGGGAAGAGAGGCTACACCTTC.

For this clone: Within the sample, other DNA sequences also encode this same CDR3. The chain uses TRBV5-1 and TRBJ1-3; D unclear. Germline values: CDR1 SGHRS, CDR2 YFSETQ. Deletions cut 4 bases from V and 0 bases from J, with 2 bases between. CDR3 length equals 12 residues. CDR3 in amino acids: CASSPSGNTIYF. CDR3 coding DNA: TGCGCCAGCAGCCCCTCTGGAAACACCATATATTTT.

V and J are TRBV5-4 and TRBJ2-5; D ambiguous. V lost 4 bases to trimming and J lost 1 base, with 11 bases between them. The CDR3 length is 14 residues. CDR1 and CDR2 from the germline V gene are SGHNT and YYREEE (reference sequence). The DNA of the CDR3 is TGTGCCAGCAGCCAACGGTGGAGCCAAGAGACCCAGTACTTC. It encodes CASSQRWSQETQYF. The full variable domain, rest sourced from reference TRBV5-4 and TRBJ2-5, is ETGVTQSPTHLIKTRGQQVTLRCSSQSGHNTVSWYQQALGQGPQFIFQYYREEENGRGNFPPRFSGLQFPNYSSELNVNALELDDSALYLCASSQRWSQETQYFGPGTRLLVL.

The V call is TRBV15, the J call TRBJ1-2; TRBD1 agrees at 7 bases. V trimming: 7 bases; J trimming: 3 bases; junction bases outside the gene matches: 8. The CDR3 spans 14 residues. CDR1 is LNHNV, CDR2 YYDKDF, per germline (reference sequence). CDR3 coding DNA: TGTGCCACCAAACAGAGAGGACAGGACTATGGCTACACCTTC. Its translation is CATKQRGQDYGYTF. Using reference TRBV15 and TRBJ1-2 for the parts outside the CDR3, the full variable domain is DAMVIQNPRYQVTQFGKPVTLSCSQTLNHNVMYWYQQKSSQAPKLLFHYYDKDFNNEADTPDNFQSRRPNTSFCFLDIRSPGLGDTAMYLCATKQRGQDYGYTFGSGTRLTVV.

The chain joins TRBV18 to TRBJ1-3; D is undetermined. This CDR3 has 16 amino acids. Germline V gives CDR1 KGHSH, CDR2 LQKENI. V was clipped by 0 bases and J by 1 base, with 10 bases between them. CDR3 sequence reads: CASSPPETLSGNTIYF. Written as DNA, the CDR3 is TGTGCCAGCTCACCACCTGAAACCTTATCTGGAAACACCATATATTTT. Based on the CDR3 plus reference TRBV18 and TRBJ1-3, the full variable domain is NAGVMQNPRHLVRRRGQEARLRCSPMKGHSHVYWYRQLPEEGLKFMVYLQKENIIDESGMPKERFSAEFPKEGPSILRIQQVVRGDSAAYFCASSPPETLSGNTIYFGEGSWLTVV.

The gene calls are TRBV21-1 and TRBJ1-3. TRBV21-1 counts as a pseudogene. The CDR3 is 17 residues long. CDR3 residues: CASSGVEGGKPGNTIYF. CDR3 in DNA: TGTGCCAGCAGTGGGGTGGAGGGAGGTAAACCTGGAAACACCATATATTTT.

This clone was counted a single time. V and J are TRBV19 and TRBJ1-2, with D possibly matching TRBD1 (6 bases). Trimming left V 5 bases short and J 4 bases short, with 14 bases between. This CDR3 has 14 residues. The V gene's germline CDR1 is LNHDA and CDR2 SQIVND (reference sequence). This chain's CDR3 is CASSPVGTPYGYTF. The CDR3 DNA reads TGTGCCAGTAGTCCCGTCGGGACACCCTATGGCTACACCTTC.